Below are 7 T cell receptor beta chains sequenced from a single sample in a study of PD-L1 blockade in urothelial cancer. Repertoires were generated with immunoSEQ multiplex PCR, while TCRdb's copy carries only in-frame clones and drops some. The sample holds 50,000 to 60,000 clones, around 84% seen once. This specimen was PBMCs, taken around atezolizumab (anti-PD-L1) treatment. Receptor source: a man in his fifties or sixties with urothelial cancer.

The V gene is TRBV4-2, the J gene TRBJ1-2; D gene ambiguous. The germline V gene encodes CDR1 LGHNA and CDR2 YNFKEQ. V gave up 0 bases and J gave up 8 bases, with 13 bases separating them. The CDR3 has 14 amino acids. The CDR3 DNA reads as TGTGCCAGCAGCCAAGATCATACAGTTGGAGGCTACACCTTC. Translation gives CASSQDHTVGGYTF.

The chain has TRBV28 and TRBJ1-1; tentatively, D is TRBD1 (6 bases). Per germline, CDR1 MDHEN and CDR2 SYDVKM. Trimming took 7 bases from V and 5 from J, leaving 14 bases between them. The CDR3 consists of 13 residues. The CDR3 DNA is TGTGCCAGCACAGGGGAGAGTGGAACTGAAGCTTTCTTT. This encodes CASTGESGTEAFF. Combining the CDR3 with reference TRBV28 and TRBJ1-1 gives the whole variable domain DVKVTQSSRYLVKRTGEKVFLECVQDMDHENMFWYRQDPGLGLRLIYFSYDVKMKEKGDIPEGYSVSREKKERFSLILESASTNQTSMYLCASTGESGTEAFFGQGTRLTVV.

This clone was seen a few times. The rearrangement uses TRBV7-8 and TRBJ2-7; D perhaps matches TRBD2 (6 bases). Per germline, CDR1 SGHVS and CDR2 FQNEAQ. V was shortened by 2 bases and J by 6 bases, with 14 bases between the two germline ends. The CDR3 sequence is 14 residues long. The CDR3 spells CASSLSGSGLEQYF. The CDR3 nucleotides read TGTGCCAGCAGCTTATCCGGGAGCGGTCTCGAGCAGTACTTC.

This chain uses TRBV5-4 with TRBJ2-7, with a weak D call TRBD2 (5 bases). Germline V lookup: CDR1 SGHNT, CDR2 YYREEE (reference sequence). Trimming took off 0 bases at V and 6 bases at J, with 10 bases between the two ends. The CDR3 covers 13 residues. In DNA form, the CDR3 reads TGTGCCAGCAGCTTGGAGCTAGCTGGCGAGCAGTACTTC. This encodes CASSLELAGEQYF.

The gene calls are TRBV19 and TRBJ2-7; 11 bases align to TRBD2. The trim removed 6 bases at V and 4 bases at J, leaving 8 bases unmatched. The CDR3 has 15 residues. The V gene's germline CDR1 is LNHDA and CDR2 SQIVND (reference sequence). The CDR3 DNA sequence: TGTGCCAGTAGATCGCTAGCGGGAGGAATGTACGAGCAGTACTTC. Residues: CASRSLAGGMYEQYF.

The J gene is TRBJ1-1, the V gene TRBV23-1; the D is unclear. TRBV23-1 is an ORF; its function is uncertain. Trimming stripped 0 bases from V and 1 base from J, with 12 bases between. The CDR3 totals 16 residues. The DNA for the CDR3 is TGCGCCAGCAGTCAATCAGCGCCCCCAAAGAACACTGAAGCTTTCTTT. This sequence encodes CASSQSAPPKNTEAFF.

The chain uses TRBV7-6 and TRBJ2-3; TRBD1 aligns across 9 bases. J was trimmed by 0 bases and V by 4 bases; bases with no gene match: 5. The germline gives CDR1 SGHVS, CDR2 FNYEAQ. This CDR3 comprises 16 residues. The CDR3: CASSYTGTGSTDTQYF. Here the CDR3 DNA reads TGTGCCAGCAGCTATACCGGGACAGGGAGCACAGATACGCAGTATTTT. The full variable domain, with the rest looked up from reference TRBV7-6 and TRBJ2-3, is GAGVSQSPRYKVTKRGQDVALRCDPISGHVSLYWYRQALGQGPEFLTYFNYEAQQDKSGLPNDRFSAERPEGSISTLTIQRTEQRDSAMYRCASSYTGTGSTDTQYFGPGTRLTVL.